The 23 T cell receptor beta chains listed next were all sequenced from one sample in a study of regulatory T cells in long-lasting Graves disease. Stated time point: persistent/refractory GD, antithyroid drugs over 5 years with positive TRAb. From PBMCs, RNA was extracted and then used to make the TCR library. Researchers made TCR beta libraries by using iRepertoire HTBI primers and running Arm-PCR on CDR3 regions. TCRdb recomputed calls from the multiplex PCR reads with MiXCR, one row per CDR3 protein. The sample lists a few hundred thousand distinct CDR3 sequences, around 23% occurring once. The material was peripheral blood mononuclear cells (PBMCs), obtained when the disease was refractory, from a patient treated with antithyroid drugs. All receptors come from a female donor with Graves disease.

The chain uses TRBV7-2 and TRBJ2-1, with 7 bases fitting TRBD2. The length of the CDR3 is 15 residues. CDR1 is SGHTA, CDR2 FQGNSA, per germline. The J segment lost 7 bases and the V segment lost 5 bases, leaving 11 bases of the junction unmatched. CDR3 DNA sequence: TGTGCCAGCAGCCTGGTTGGCGGGAGTTTTAATGAGCAGTTCTTC. This gives the protein CASSLVGGSFNEQFF.

This clonotype was seen ten or more times. The genes are TRBV11-2 and TRBJ2-5; 10 nucleotides line up with TRBD1. The ends lost 4 bases at V and 1 base at J; junction bases unmatched: 6. The CDR3 runs to 16 residues. Germline V gene lookup returns CDR1 SGHAT and CDR2 FQNNGV. The CDR3 region has the DNA TGTGCCAGCAGCTCTGGACAGGGGGGATTCCAAGAGACCCAGTACTTC. Protein product: CASSSGQGGFQETQYF. The full variable domain, completed using reference TRBV11-2 and TRBJ2-5, is EAGVAQSPRYKIIEKRQSVAFWCNPISGHATLYWYQQILGQGPKLLIQFQNNGVVDDSQLPKDRFSAERLKGVDSTLKIQPAKLEDSAVYLCASSSGQGGFQETQYFGPGTRLLVL.

In this sample, this clonotype turned up a few times. The chain couples TRBV7-9 to TRBJ2-5, with 8 nucleotides matching TRBD2. CDR1 SEHNR and CDR2 FQNEAQ come from the germline V gene (reference sequence). The CDR3 spans 15 residues. V lost 4 bases, J lost 4 bases, and 8 bases stayed unmatched. The CDR3 coding sequence is TGTGCCAGCAGCTCTAGGACTAGCTCGGGAGAGACCCAGTACTTC. Translating it yields CASSSRTSSGETQYF.

This clonotype was observed a few times. The chain uses TRBV4-3 and TRBJ1-6, with TRBD1 as a possible D gene (6 bases). Between the trimmed V and J ends, which lost 0 bases and 7 bases, there was a span of 10 bases. Germline V gene sequence: CDR1 LGHNA, CDR2 YSLEER. This CDR3 region has 15 residues. The CDR3 sequence is CASSQDRGLNSPLHF. The CDR3 DNA reads TGCGCCAGCAGCCAAGACAGGGGCTTAAATTCACCCCTCCACTTT.

Worth noting for this clonotype: A much larger clonotype is one base distant, so this may be a read error. V and J are TRBV5-6 and TRBJ2-4, with TRBD1 matching 8 bases. With V trimmed by 3 bases and J by 7 bases, 3 bases remained unmatched. The CDR3 extends over 13 amino acids. Germline lookup yields CDR1 SGHDT and CDR2 YYEEEE. CDR3 protein: CASSWDRPNIQYF. In DNA, the CDR3 is TGTGCCAGCAGCTGGGACAGGCCGAACATTCAGTACTTC.

This rearrangement joins TRBV24-1 to TRBJ1-1, with 9 bases aligning to TRBD1. The CDR3 contains 17 residues. Unmatched junction bases numbered 14, after V lost 6 bases and J lost 4 bases. Looked up from germline, CDR1 is KGHDR and CDR2 is SFDVKD. The CDR3 bases are TGTGCCACCAGTCGATCCCCGGGACAGGGAATAGTCACTGAAGCTTTCTTT. The encoded protein is CATSRSPGQGIVTEAFF.

The chain uses TRBV27 and TRBJ2-4; D call uncertain. From germline, CDR1 is MNHEY and CDR2 SMNVEV (reference sequence). Between the trimmed V and J ends, which lost 0 bases and 0 bases, there was a span of 18 bases. There are 19 residues in the CDR3. CDR3 DNA: TGTGCCAGCAGTTTATCGACACCGGCCCTGACTCGAGCCAAAAACATTCAGTACTTC. Its protein product is CASSLSTPALTRAKNIQYF.

The chain recombines TRBV9 with TRBJ1-1; D ambiguous. CDR3 size: 13 residues. Trimming shortened V by 0 bases and J by 7 bases, and 10 bases separated the two germline ends. From germline, CDR1 is SGDLS and CDR2 YYNGEE. The DNA for the CDR3 is TGTGCCAGCAGCGTAGGTTTGGGCGATGAAGCTTTCTTT. Residues: CASSVGLGDEAFF.

This chain connects TRBV7-9 to TRBJ2-5; TRBD1 might be the D (6 bases). V was cut by 3 bases and J by 4 bases, with 12 bases left in between. The CDR3 has 14 amino acids. The germline V gene encodes CDR1 SEHNR and CDR2 FQNEAQ (reference sequence). This CDR3 reads CASSLPHRVETQYF. The DNA for the CDR3 is TGTGCCAGCAGCTTGCCCCACAGGGTAGAGACCCAGTACTTC.

This clonotype was seen at least ten times. This chain connects TRBV27 to TRBJ1-1; TRBD1 agrees at 8 bases. The CDR3 length is 14 residues. Germline-derived CDR1 and CDR2 are MNHEY and SMNVEV (reference sequence). V shed 4 bases and J 1 base; nucleotides not matched to a gene: 2. CDR3 nucleotide sequence: TGTGCCAGCAGTTGGGGACAGGAGAACACTGAAGCTTTCTTT. Translated, it gives CASSWGQENTEAFF.

In this sample, this clonotype turned up many times. V usage is TRBV12-3 or TRBV12-4 and J usage is TRBJ1-1, with unresolved D. CDR3 length equals 11 residues. V lost 3 bases and J 5 bases, leaving 4 bases between the germline ends. The CDR3 reads CASSFETEAFF. In nucleotides, the CDR3 is TGTGCCAGCAGTTTTGAAACTGAAGCTTTCTTT.

The gene calls are TRBV28 and TRBJ1-2, with a weak D call TRBD1 (5 bases). V was trimmed by 1 base and J by 8 bases, leaving 14 bases between them. The CDR3 covers 14 residues. Germline V gives CDR1 MDHEN, CDR2 SYDVKM. Here the CDR3 DNA reads TGTGCCAGCAGTTTATTCACCCCAGGGAACGGCTACACCTTC. Its translation: CASSLFTPGNGYTF.

The gene calls are TRBV27 and TRBJ2-2; D is undetermined. This CDR3 contains 12 residues. The germline V gene has CDR1 MNHEY and CDR2 SMNVEV (reference sequence). The V gene lost 4 bases and the J gene lost 3 bases, with 3 bases spanning the gap. The CDR3, as DNA: TGTGCCAGCAGTTATCACACCGGGGAGCTGTTTTTT. This sequence encodes CASSYHTGELFF.

This sequence joins TRBV12-5 and TRBJ1-1; tentatively, D is TRBD1 (6 bases). CDR3 size: 12 residues. Germline V gene lookup returns CDR1 LGHNT and CDR2 FRNRAP. The V and J ends lost 6 bases and 11 bases respectively, with 16 bases between them. CDR3 DNA: TGTGCTAGTGGAGGGGGGAGGGGGGCCGCTTTCTTT. The encoded protein is CASGGGRGAAFF.

This clonotype was detected only a few times. This rearrangement joins TRBV6-1 to TRBJ1-1; D gene unclear. V was clipped by 8 bases and J by 1 base, with 14 bases between them. Germline CDR1 MNHNS, CDR2 SASEGT. CDR3 size: 14 residues. The CDR3 nucleotides are TGTGCCAGCCCCCGATCGGCCGGGAACACTGAAGCTTTCTTT. Its protein is CASPRSAGNTEAFF.

This clonotype was seen many times. The genes are TRBV27 and TRBJ2-7; 7 bases fit TRBD1. Germline V gives CDR1 MNHEY, CDR2 SMNVEV (reference sequence). The trim removed 3 bases at V and 5 bases at J, leaving 7 bases unmatched. This CDR3 comprises 14 residues. CDR3 region: CASSFTTGANEQYF. CDR3 DNA: TGTGCCAGCAGTTTTACAACAGGGGCCAACGAGCAGTACTTC.

This clonotype came up a few times. The CDR3 region has the DNA TGCGCCAGCAGCCCCACCTTGCGGGGAAAACTGTTTTTT. Residues: CASSPTLRGKLFF. This rearrangement joins TRBV4-3 to TRBJ1-4; D is ambiguous. CDR3 size: 13 residues. Germline CDR1 LGHNA, CDR2 YSLEER. Trimming pared 4 bases from V and 10 bases from J, leaving 13 bases between.

The V and J genes are TRBV29-1 and TRBJ2-1; D might be TRBD1 or TRBD2, each matching 5 bases. This CDR3 spans 13 amino acids. Trimming left V 6 bases short and J 1 base short, with 10 bases between. CDR1 and CDR2 from the germline V gene are SQVTM and ANQGSEA. This CDR3 reads CSVGTGSYNEQFF. The CDR3 DNA reads as TGCAGCGTCGGGACGGGGTCCTACAATGAGCAGTTCTTC.

The chain couples TRBV29-1 to TRBJ2-7, with 8 bases lining up with TRBD1. In germline, CDR1 is SQVTM, CDR2 ANQGSEA. The CDR3 runs to 13 residues. J lost 5 bases, V lost 1 base, and 4 bases had no gene match. Written as DNA, the CDR3 is TGCAGCGTTGAAGGGCAGGGGGCGAACGAGCAGTACTTC. This gives the protein CSVEGQGANEQYF.

In this sample, this clonotype turned up many times. J is TRBJ2-5 and V is TRBV28; D remains unclear. The CDR3 is 16 residues long. Germline CDR1 and CDR2: MDHEN and SYDVKM. V was clipped by 2 bases and J by 1 base, with 14 bases between them. Here the CDR3 reads CASSLLHGTFQETQYF. The CDR3 DNA is TGTGCCAGCAGTTTACTACACGGTACCTTCCAAGAGACCCAGTACTTC. Full variable domain (outside the CDR3, taken from reference TRBV28 and TRBJ2-5): DVKVTQSSRYLVKRTGEKVFLECVQDMDHENMFWYRQDPGLGLRLIYFSYDVKMKEKGDIPEGYSVSREKKERFSLILESASTNQTSMYLCASSLLHGTFQETQYFGPGTRLLVL.

The chain is built from TRBV9 and TRBJ1-5, with a weak D call TRBD1 (6 bases). Trimming removed 3 bases from V and 5 bases from J, with 9 bases in between. Germline V gene sequence: CDR1 SGDLS, CDR2 YYNGEE. This CDR3 contains 13 residues. As DNA, the CDR3 is TGTGCCAGCAGCGAGGGGGGCGATCAGCCCCAGCATTTT. It codes for CASSEGGDQPQHF.

This clonotype has a count of ten or more. This chain connects TRBV11-2 to TRBJ2-7; D may be TRBD1 (6 bases). The V gene's germline CDR1 is SGHAT and CDR2 FQNNGV. The CDR3 consists of 13 residues. V was cut by 3 bases and J by 6 bases, with 12 bases left in between. The CDR3 spells CASSLHQGSEQYF. The CDR3 DNA reads as TGTGCCAGCAGCTTGCATCAGGGGTCCGAGCAGTACTTC. The complete variable domain, with remaining parts taken from reference TRBV11-2 and TRBJ2-7, reads EAGVAQSPRYKIIEKRQSVAFWCNPISGHATLYWYQQILGQGPKLLIQFQNNGVVDDSQLPKDRFSAERLKGVDSTLKIQPAKLEDSAVYLCASSLHQGSEQYFGPGTRLTVT.

This rearrangement joins TRBV20-1 to TRBJ2-7, with TRBD1 matching 9 bases. Germline V gene sequence: CDR1 DFQATT, CDR2 SNEGSKA (reference sequence). Germline trimming cut 6 bases from V and 2 bases from J; bases unmatched to any gene: 8. The CDR3 extends over 14 amino acids. For the CDR3, the DNA is TGCAGTGCAATAACCGGGACAGGGACCTACGAGCAGTACTTC. Amino acid sequence: CSAITGTGTYEQYF.